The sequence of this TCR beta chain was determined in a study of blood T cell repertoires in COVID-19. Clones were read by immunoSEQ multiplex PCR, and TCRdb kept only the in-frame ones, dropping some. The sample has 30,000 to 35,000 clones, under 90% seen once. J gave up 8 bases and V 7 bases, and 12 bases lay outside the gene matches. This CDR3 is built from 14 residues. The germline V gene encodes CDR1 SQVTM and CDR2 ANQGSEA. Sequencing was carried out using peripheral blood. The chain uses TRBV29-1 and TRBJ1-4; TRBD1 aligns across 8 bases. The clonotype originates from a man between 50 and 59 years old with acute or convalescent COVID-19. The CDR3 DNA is TGCAGCGCAACCGACAGGGGAGGTGACGAAAAACTGTTTTTT. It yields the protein CSATDRGGDEKLFF.